The subject of this entry is one T cell receptor beta chain. This record comes from a study of T-cell reconstitution after alpha-beta-depleted transplantation in children. Using unique molecular identifiers, the investigators prepared the TCRbeta library. TCRdb itself ran the PCR reads through MiXCR, one entry per CDR3 protein. The data hold about 1,000,000 distinct CDR3 sequences, with about 29% observed a single time. The CDR3 totals 14 residues. V was pared by 6 bases and J by 4 bases, with 9 bases of the junction left unmatched. Germline values: CDR1 SQVTM, CDR2 ANQGSEA. The gene calls are TRBV29-1 and TRBJ2-1, with TRBD1 matching over 7 bases. Sequencing used PBMCs, mostly from graft donor cells, obtained 360 days after TCRalphabeta/CD19-depleted stem cell transplant. This TCR derives from a boy younger than two who had a stem cell transplant for SCID, so the T cells may come from the graft donor. This CDR3 reads CSVMSGTEYNEQFF. The CDR3 coding sequence is TGCAGCGTGATGAGTGGGACAGAATACAATGAGCAGTTCTTC.